A single sample gave rise to the 20 T cell receptor beta chains below, sequenced in a study of blood T cell repertoires in COVID-19. This table comes from immunoSEQ multiplex PCR, and its TCRdb copy is limited to in-frame clones, with some not included. Of roughly 190,000 clones in the sample, roughly 87% were seen once. Specimen: peripheral blood. The receptor set was obtained from a woman aged 60 to 75 with COVID-19, enrolled during active disease.

This clone was detected once. The genes are TRBV28 and TRBJ1-1, with 9 nucleotides matching TRBD1. The V segment lost 2 bases and the J segment 3 bases; nucleotides outside the gene matches: 1. Germline V gives CDR1 MDHEN, CDR2 SYDVKM. This CDR3 contains 14 residues. The CDR3: CASSLRTGDTEAFF. The CDR3 DNA is TGTGCCAGCAGTTTACGGACAGGGGACACTGAAGCTTTCTTT.

V is TRBV7-8 and J is TRBJ2-5, with 9 bases that match TRBD2. Trimming cost V 4 bases and J 2 bases; bases outside gene matches: 11. The germline gives CDR1 SGHVS, CDR2 FQNEAQ. The CDR3 is 17 amino acids. CDR3 sequence (DNA): TGTGCCAGCAGCTATCTAGCGGGATGGGAGAAGCAAGAGACCCAGTACTTC. Translating it yields CASSYLAGWEKQETQYF.

This rearrangement joins TRBV2 to TRBJ2-3; a weak D match, TRBD1 (5 bases). This CDR3 spans 13 amino acids. The V end was cut by 5 bases, the J end by 5 bases, with 11 bases between. CDR1 is SNHLY and CDR2 is FYNNEI in the germline V gene. The CDR3 DNA follows: TGTGCCAGCAGTCCAGGGCAGGGAGATACGCAGTATTTT. Translated: CASSPGQGDTQYF.

V usage is TRBV6-5 and J usage is TRBJ1-6, with D possibly being TRBD1 (6 bases). CDR3 length: 16 residues. Between the trimmed V and J ends, which lost 2 bases and 8 bases, there was a span of 16 bases. Germline V gene sequence: CDR1 MNHEY, CDR2 SVGAGI. CDR3: CASSYRNRAMDSPLHF. DNA of the CDR3: TGTGCCAGCAGTTACCGGAACAGGGCCATGGATTCACCCCTCCACTTT.

This sequence joins TRBV15 and TRBJ1-4, with D unresolved. This CDR3 is 15 amino acids long. V was shortened by 5 bases and J by 7 bases, with 17 bases between the two germline ends. Per the germline V gene, CDR1 is LNHNV and CDR2 is YYDKDF (reference sequence). CDR3 DNA sequence: TGTGCCACCAGCTTCTTAGTCGCTGGCGGTGAAAAACTGTTTTTT. Protein sequence: CATSFLVAGGEKLFF. The whole variable domain, filled in from reference TRBV15 and TRBJ1-4, reads DAMVIQNPRYQVTQFGKPVTLSCSQTLNHNVMYWYQQKSSQAPKLLFHYYDKDFNNEADTPDNFQSRRPNTSFCFLDIRSPGLGDTAMYLCATSFLVAGGEKLFFGSGTQLSVL.

The V and J genes are TRBV2 and TRBJ2-7, with 10 bases lining up with TRBD1. This CDR3 is 12 amino acids long. V lost 5 bases, J lost 9 bases, and 4 bases stayed unmatched. The germline CDR1 and CDR2 sequences are SNHLY and FYNNEI. CDR3 in DNA: TGTGCCAGCAGTTCCGGGACAGGGGTGCAGTACGTC. Residues: CASSSGTGVQYV.

V is TRBV5-4 and J is TRBJ1-1, with 9 positions matching TRBD1. Unmatched junction bases numbered 4, after V lost 3 bases and J lost 1 base. This CDR3 spans 15 amino acids. Germline V CDR1 and CDR2: SGHNT, YYREEE (reference sequence). CDR3 in DNA: TGTGCCAGCAGCTCCCCGACAGGGGGGAACACTGAAGCTTTCTTT. This sequence encodes CASSSPTGGNTEAFF. Based on the CDR3 plus reference TRBV5-4 and TRBJ1-1, the full variable domain is ETGVTQSPTHLIKTRGQQVTLRCSSQSGHNTVSWYQQALGQGPQFIFQYYREEENGRGNFPPRFSGLQFPNYSSELNVNALELDDSALYLCASSSPTGGNTEAFFGQGTRLTVV.

The V and J genes are TRBV7-9 and TRBJ1-5, with 11 bases lining up with TRBD1. From germline, CDR1 is SEHNR and CDR2 FQNEAQ (reference sequence). V lost 7 bases, J lost 3 bases, and 11 bases stayed unmatched. The CDR3 has 17 amino acids. Here the CDR3 reads CASTLGQGASINQPQHF. CDR3 DNA sequence: TGTGCCAGCACACTAGGACAGGGGGCCTCTATCAATCAGCCCCAGCATTTT.

The CDR3 region has the DNA TGCGCCAGCAATCCTCGCGGGGGTGGTGGTACGCAGTATTTT. Amino acids: CASNPRGGGGTQYF. This chain connects TRBV10-2 to TRBJ2-3; 7 bases map to TRBD2. J was trimmed by 8 bases and V by 7 bases; bases with no gene match: 12. CDR3 length: 14 residues. Germline loops: CDR1 WSHSY, CDR2 SAAADI.

The gene calls are TRBV2 and TRBJ2-3, with TRBD2 as a possible D gene (6 bases). This CDR3 region has 12 residues. Germline V gives CDR1 SNHLY, CDR2 FYNNEI. Trimming stripped 7 bases from V and 6 bases from J, with 11 bases between. The CDR3 sequence: CASTRLDDTQYF. CDR3 nucleotide sequence: TGTGCCAGCACCAGACTAGACGATACGCAGTATTTT.

This chain links TRBV18 with TRBJ1-2; 10 positions match TRBD1. Per the germline V gene, CDR1 is KGHSH and CDR2 is LQKENI. The trim removed 1 base at V and 7 bases at J, leaving 6 bases unmatched. The length of the CDR3 is 15 residues. The DNA for the CDR3 is TGTGCCAGCTCACCACAACAGACAGGGGGCAGTGGCTACACCTTC. Protein product: CASSPQQTGGSGYTF. The entire variable domain, with the rest obtained from reference TRBV18 and TRBJ1-2, is as follows: NAGVMQNPRHLVRRRGQEARLRCSPMKGHSHVYWYRQLPEEGLKFMVYLQKENIIDESGMPKERFSAEFPKEGPSILRIQQVVRGDSAAYFCASSPQQTGGSGYTFGSGTRLTVV.

The V call is TRBV19, the J call TRBJ1-5; 7 bases line up with TRBD1. The CDR3 runs 17 residues. Germline V gene sequence: CDR1 LNHDA, CDR2 SQIVND (reference sequence). V dropped 9 bases and J dropped 1; count of bases not matched to a gene: 15. The CDR3 loop reads CASRIGTGQYSNQPQHF. CDR3 sequence (DNA): TGTGCCAGCAGAATAGGGACGGGACAGTACAGCAATCAGCCCCAGCATTTT.

The chain has TRBV10-2 and TRBJ1-5; D remains unclear. This CDR3 region has 13 residues. Trimming removed 2 bases from V and 2 bases from J, with 4 bases in between. CDR1 is WSHSY, CDR2 SAAADI, per germline. The CDR3 loop is CASSEAGNQPQHF. CDR3 nucleotides: TGCGCCAGCAGTGAGGCGGGCAATCAGCCCCAGCATTTT.

The chain recombines TRBV5-4 with TRBJ2-3, with D unresolved. Trimming stripped 4 bases from V and 3 bases from J, with 12 bases between. Germline loops: CDR1 SGHNT, CDR2 YYREEE (reference sequence). The length of the CDR3 is 14 residues. The CDR3 DNA follows: TGTGCCAGCAGCCCCGAATGGCTTACAGATACGCAGTATTTT. Its translation is CASSPEWLTDTQYF.

The rearrangement joins TRBV14 to TRBJ2-1, with 7 bases fitting TRBD2. J lost 7 bases, V lost 0 bases, and 6 bases had no gene match. CDR3 length equals 15 residues. Germline V CDR1 and CDR2: SGHDN, FVKESK. The CDR3: CASSQEAGSRNEQFF. The CDR3 DNA reads as TGTGCCAGCAGCCAAGAAGCGGGATCAAGGAATGAGCAGTTCTTC.

This chain uses TRBV6-6 with TRBJ2-1; 10 nucleotides line up with TRBD2. The germline gives CDR1 MNHNY, CDR2 SVGAGI (reference sequence). V was pared by 7 bases and J by 0 bases, with 6 bases of the junction left unmatched. This CDR3 has 16 amino acids. The CDR3 here is CASMSGRVSSYNEQFF. The CDR3 DNA is TGTGCCAGCATGAGCGGGAGGGTAAGCTCCTACAATGAGCAGTTCTTC.

The rearrangement uses TRBV18 and TRBJ2-1, with 12 bases that match TRBD2. CDR3 length: 18 residues. Germline loops: CDR1 KGHSH, CDR2 LQKENI. The junction had 8 bases not matched to a gene; V was cut back by 1 base and J by 4 bases. CDR3 region: CASSPLQTSGSRYNEQFF. In DNA, the CDR3 is TGTGCCAGCTCACCACTCCAGACTAGCGGGAGTCGGTACAATGAGCAGTTCTTC.

The rearrangement uses TRBV28 and TRBJ1-2; 7 bases line up with TRBD1. Germline V gene sequence: CDR1 MDHEN, CDR2 SYDVKM. The CDR3 length is 15 residues. The V gene end was trimmed by 6 bases and the J gene end by 4 bases; junction bases not matched to a gene: 11. This chain's CDR3 is CASRETGARSYGYTF. The CDR3 coding sequence is TGTGCCAGCAGGGAAACAGGGGCCAGGAGCTATGGCTACACCTTC.

The V call is TRBV6-5, the J call TRBJ1-4; 9 positions agree with TRBD1. The V gene's germline CDR1 is MNHEY and CDR2 SVGAGI. Losses at the gene ends were 8 bases for V and 5 bases for J; bases not matched to a gene: 6. The CDR3 spans 14 residues. The CDR3 DNA sequence: TGTGCCAGCGCCACAGGGGGCAGGAATGAAAAACTGTTTTTT. This gives the protein CASATGGRNEKLFF.

This rearrangement joins TRBV6-2 or TRBV6-3 to TRBJ1-6, with a weak D call TRBD1 (5 bases). The germline V gene has CDR1 MNHEY and CDR2 SVGEGT. This CDR3 spans 13 amino acids. The V and J ends lost 4 bases and 8 bases respectively, with 9 bases between them. Here the CDR3 reads CASSSQGYSPLHF. DNA for the CDR3: TGTGCCAGCAGTTCCCAGGGATATTCACCCCTCCACTTT.